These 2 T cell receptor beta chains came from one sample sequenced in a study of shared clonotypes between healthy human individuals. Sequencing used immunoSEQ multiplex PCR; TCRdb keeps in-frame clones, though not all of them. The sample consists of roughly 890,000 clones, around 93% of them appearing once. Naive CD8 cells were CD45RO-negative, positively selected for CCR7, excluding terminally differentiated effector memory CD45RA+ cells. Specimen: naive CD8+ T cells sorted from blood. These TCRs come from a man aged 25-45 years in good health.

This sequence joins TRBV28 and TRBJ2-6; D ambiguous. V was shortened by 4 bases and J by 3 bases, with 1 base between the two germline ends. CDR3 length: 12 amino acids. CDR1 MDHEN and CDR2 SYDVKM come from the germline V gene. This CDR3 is CASSYGANVLTF. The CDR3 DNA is TGTGCCAGCAGTTATGGGGCCAACGTCCTGACTTTC. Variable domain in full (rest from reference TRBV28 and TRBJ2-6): DVKVTQSSRYLVKRTGEKVFLECVQDMDHENMFWYRQDPGLGLRLIYFSYDVKMKEKGDIPEGYSVSREKKERFSLILESASTNQTSMYLCASSYGANVLTFGAGSRLTVL.

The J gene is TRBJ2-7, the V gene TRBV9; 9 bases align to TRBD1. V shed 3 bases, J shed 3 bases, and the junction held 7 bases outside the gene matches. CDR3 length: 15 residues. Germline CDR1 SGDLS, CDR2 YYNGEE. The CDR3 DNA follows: TGTGCCAGCAGCGAACGGGACAGGGCACACTACGAGCAGTACTTC. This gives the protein CASSERDRAHYEQYF.